These 13 T cell receptor beta chains came from one sample sequenced in a study of tumor-infiltrating lymphocytes in glioblastoma multiforme (dated by TCRdb to 2017 to 2019). This sample was sequenced with an Illumina HiSeq 2500. TCRB libraries were built from RNA via three nested multiplex PCR rounds using a modified ARM-PCR protocol with multiple V-beta primers and a C-beta primer. In-frame beta chains were kept once TCRdb had trimmed the public reads at Q25 with fastp and called clones with MiXCR. One record per CDR3 amino acid sequence lists the most common genes and DNA. Here the sample has 8,000 or so distinct CDR3 sequences; around 74% occur a single time. The top ten clones comprise 51% of the sample. Material: brain tumor tissue. These receptors were taken from a male donor with glioblastoma.

This chain links TRBV11-2 with TRBJ2-7; TRBD1 agrees at 12 bases. From germline, CDR1 is SGHAT and CDR2 FQNNGV. J gave up 7 bases and V 7 bases, and 14 bases lay outside the gene matches. The CDR3 has 16 amino acids. The CDR3 is CASNIVWDRGLGEQYF. CDR3 DNA: TGTGCCAGCAACATAGTATGGGACAGGGGGCTTGGGGAGCAGTACTTC. Filled out from reference TRBV11-2 and TRBJ2-7, the complete variable domain reads EAGVAQSPRYKIIEKRQSVAFWCNPISGHATLYWYQQILGQGPKLLIQFQNNGVVDDSQLPKDRFSAERLKGVDSTLKIQPAKLEDSAVYLCASNIVWDRGLGEQYFGPGTRLTVT.

This clonotype was recorded at least ten times. The genes are TRBV5-6 and TRBJ2-7, with 12 bases identical to TRBD2. J was trimmed by 6 bases and V by 3 bases; bases with no gene match: 13. The V gene's germline CDR1 is SGHDT and CDR2 YYEEEE. CDR3 length: 17 residues. The CDR3 DNA reads as TGTGCCAGCAGCTCTTGGCTAGCGGGAGGGCGTTTCGGCGAGCAGTACTTC. Its protein is CASSSWLAGGRFGEQYF.

To note about this clonotype: The junction departs from germline at one end; a sequencing error may be responsible. The V call is TRBV29-1, the J call TRBJ2-2, with D perhaps matching TRBD1 (6 bases). The CDR3 consists of 17 residues. From germline, CDR1 is SQVTM and CDR2 ANQGSEA. The CDR3 DNA follows: TGCAGCATTGAATGGGCAGGGGAATCGGCGAACACCGGGGAGCTGTTTTTT. It specifies CSIEWAGESANTGELFF.

The V and J genes are TRBV11-2 and TRBJ2-1, with 7 bases matching TRBD1. The CDR3 length is 17 residues. The germline CDR1 and CDR2 sequences are SGHAT and FQNNGV. V dropped 0 bases and J dropped 6; count of bases not matched to a gene: 11. The CDR3 DNA reads as TGTGCCAGCAGCTTAGAAGTAAGGGGGCCTCCGTGCAATGAGCAGTTCTTC. Its translation: CASSLEVRGPPCNEQFF.

This clonotype showed up just a few times. One end of the junction does not line up with germline, which may come from a read error. This CDR3 reads CASGQKFGGYNEQFF. CDR3 nucleotide sequence: TGCGCCAGCGGCCAGAAGTTCGGGGGCTACAATGAGCAGTTCTTC. The rearrangement links TRBV7-8 to TRBJ2-1; D possibly corresponds to TRBD2 (6 bases). Germline lookup yields CDR1 SGHVS and CDR2 FQNEAQ. This CDR3 spans 15 amino acids.

Turning to this clonotype: A much more abundant neighbour one base away suggests this may be a read error. The chain has TRBV29-1 and TRBJ2-1, with TRBD2 matching 13 bases. The germline V gene encodes CDR1 SQVTM and CDR2 ANQGSEA. The CDR3 sequence is 14 residues long. This CDR3 is CSVDGLAGDNKQFF. In nucleotides, the CDR3 is TGCAGCGTTGATGGACTAGCGGGAGACAATAAGCAGTTCTTC.

The V and J genes are TRBV6-1 and TRBJ2-5; maybe TRBD2 (5 bases). CDR3 length: 15 amino acids. V was trimmed by 4 bases and J by 1 base, leaving 13 bases between them. CDR1 is MNHNS, CDR2 SASEGT, per germline. CDR3: CASSALRAGQETQYF. Written as DNA, the CDR3 is TGTGCCAGCAGTGCCCTAAGGGCGGGCCAAGAGACCCAGTACTTC.

Comments on this clonotype: One end of the junction varies from germline; a read error may be responsible. The rearrangement joins TRBV4-1 to TRBJ2-7; maybe TRBD2 (6 bases). There are 13 residues in the CDR3. Germline CDR1 MGHRA, CDR2 YSYEKL. The CDR3 is CASSQDEAGLTDF. The CDR3 DNA follows: TGCGCCAGCAGCCAAGATGAGGCGGGGCTTACGGACTTC.

A word on this clonotype: Mismatch with germline at one junction end may stem from a read error. The chain links TRBV12-3 or TRBV12-4 to TRBJ1-5, with 7 nucleotides matching TRBD1. The CDR3 has 15 residues. The CDR3 nucleotides read TGCGCCAGCAGTGACGACAGGGTTAGAAATCAGCCCCAGCATTTT. It is translated as CASSDDRVRNQPQHF.

With regard to this clonotype: Here the CDR3 omits its conserved ending phenylalanine or tryptophan, so a read error is the likely source. It is unclear where the CDR3 begins or ends on the DNA, so no DNA is shown, and the CDR3 is as TCRdb lists it. The V and J genes are TRBV29-1 and TRBJ2-7; the DNA was not compared with TRBD1, the D call given in the table. CDR1 SQVTM and CDR2 ANQGSEA come from the germline V gene. Termini included, the CDR3 measures 14 amino acids. CDR3: CSVQGTKGFYEQYL.

The chain carries TRBV6-2 or TRBV6-3 and TRBJ2-2; D not certain. V was trimmed by 2 bases and J by 5 bases, leaving 6 bases between them. CDR3 size: 13 residues. Germline V gene sequence: CDR1 MNHEY, CDR2 SVGEGT. CDR3 region: CASSYQETGELFF. CDR3 in DNA: TGTGCCAGCAGTTACCAGGAAACCGGGGAGCTGTTTTTT.

Concerning this clonotype: An end of the junction does not agree with germline; a read error may underlie this. The chain recombines TRBV11-1 with TRBJ1-5; 8 bases map to TRBD1. CDR1 is SGHAT and CDR2 is FQDESV in the germline V gene (reference sequence). The CDR3 runs 13 residues. CDR3 coding DNA: TGTGCCAGCAGCCCAGGGGGCGGTCAGCTCCAGCATTTT. Translating gives CASSPGGGQLQHF.

For this clonotype: One end of the junction varies from germline; a read error may be responsible. The chain combines TRBV6-1 with TRBJ2-1; maybe TRBD2 (6 bases). The CDR3 is 14 residues long. Germline CDR1 is MNHNS and CDR2 is SASEGT. In DNA form, the CDR3 reads TGTGCCAGCAGTGCCCGCGGGGTATACAATGAGCAGTTCTTT. Translated, it gives CASSARGVYNEQFF.